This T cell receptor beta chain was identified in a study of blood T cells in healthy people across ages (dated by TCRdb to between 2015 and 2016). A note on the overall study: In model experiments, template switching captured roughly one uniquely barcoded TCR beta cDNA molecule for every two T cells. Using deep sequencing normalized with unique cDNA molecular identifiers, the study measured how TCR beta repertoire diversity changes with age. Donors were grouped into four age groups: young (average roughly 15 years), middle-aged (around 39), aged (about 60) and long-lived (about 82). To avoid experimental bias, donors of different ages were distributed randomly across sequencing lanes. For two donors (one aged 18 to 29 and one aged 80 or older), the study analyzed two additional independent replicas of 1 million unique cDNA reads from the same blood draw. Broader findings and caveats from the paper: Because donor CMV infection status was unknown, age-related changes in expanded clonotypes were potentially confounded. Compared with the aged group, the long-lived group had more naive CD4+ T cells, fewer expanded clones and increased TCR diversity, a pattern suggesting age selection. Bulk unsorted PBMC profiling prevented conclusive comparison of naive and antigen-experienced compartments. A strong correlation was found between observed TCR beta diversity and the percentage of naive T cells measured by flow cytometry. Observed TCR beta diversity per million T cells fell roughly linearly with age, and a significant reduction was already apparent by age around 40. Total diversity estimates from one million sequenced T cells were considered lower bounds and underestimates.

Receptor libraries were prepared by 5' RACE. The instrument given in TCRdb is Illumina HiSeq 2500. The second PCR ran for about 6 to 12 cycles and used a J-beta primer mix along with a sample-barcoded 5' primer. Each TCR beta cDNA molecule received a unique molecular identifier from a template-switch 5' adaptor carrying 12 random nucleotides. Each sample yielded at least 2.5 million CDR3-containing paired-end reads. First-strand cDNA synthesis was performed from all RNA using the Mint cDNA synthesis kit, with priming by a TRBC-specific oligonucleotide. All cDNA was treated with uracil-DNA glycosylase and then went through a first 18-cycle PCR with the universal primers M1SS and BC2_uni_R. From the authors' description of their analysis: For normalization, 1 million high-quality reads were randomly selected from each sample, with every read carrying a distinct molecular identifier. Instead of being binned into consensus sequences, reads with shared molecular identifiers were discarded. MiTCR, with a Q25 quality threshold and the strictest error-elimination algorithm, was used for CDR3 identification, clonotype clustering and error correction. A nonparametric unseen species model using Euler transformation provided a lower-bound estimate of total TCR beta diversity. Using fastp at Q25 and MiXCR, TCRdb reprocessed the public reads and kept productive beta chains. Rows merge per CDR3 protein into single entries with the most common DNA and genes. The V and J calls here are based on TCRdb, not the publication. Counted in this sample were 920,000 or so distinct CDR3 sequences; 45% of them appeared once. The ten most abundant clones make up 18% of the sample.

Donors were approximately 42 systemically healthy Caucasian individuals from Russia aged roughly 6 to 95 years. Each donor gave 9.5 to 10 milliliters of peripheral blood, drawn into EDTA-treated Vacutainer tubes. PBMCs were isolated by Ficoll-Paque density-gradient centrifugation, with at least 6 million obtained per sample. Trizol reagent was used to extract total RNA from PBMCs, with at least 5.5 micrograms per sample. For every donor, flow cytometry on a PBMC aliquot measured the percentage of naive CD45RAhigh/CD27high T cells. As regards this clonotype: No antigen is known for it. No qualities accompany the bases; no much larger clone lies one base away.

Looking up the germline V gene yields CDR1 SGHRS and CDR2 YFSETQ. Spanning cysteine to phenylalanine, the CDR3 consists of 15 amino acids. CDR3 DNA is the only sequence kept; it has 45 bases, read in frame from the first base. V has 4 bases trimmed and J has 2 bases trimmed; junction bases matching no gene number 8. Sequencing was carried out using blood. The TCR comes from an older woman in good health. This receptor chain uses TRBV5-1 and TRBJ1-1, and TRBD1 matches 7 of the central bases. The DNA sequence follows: TGCGCCAGCAGCGTAATACAGGGGAAAAACACTGAAGCTTTCTTT. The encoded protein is CASSVIQGKNTEAFF.